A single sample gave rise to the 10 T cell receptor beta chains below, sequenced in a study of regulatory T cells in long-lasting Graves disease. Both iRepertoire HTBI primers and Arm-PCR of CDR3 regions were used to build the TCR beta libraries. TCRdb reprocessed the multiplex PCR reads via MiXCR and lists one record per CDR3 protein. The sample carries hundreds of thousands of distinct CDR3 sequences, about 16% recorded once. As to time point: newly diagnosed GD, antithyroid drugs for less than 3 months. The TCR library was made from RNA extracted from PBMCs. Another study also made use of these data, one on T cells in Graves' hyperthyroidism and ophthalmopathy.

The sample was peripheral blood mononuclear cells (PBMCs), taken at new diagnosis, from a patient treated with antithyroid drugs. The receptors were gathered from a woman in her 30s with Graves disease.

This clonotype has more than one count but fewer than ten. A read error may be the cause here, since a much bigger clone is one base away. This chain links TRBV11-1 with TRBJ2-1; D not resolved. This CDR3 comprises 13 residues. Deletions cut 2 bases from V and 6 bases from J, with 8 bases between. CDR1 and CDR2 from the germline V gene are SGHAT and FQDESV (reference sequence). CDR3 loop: CASSLNTSNEQFF. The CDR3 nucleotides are TGTGCCAGCAGCTTAAATACAAGCAATGAGCAGTTCTTC.

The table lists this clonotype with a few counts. Here the CDR3 reads CASSFSVRPYEQYF. CDR3 DNA sequence: TGTGCCAGCAGCTTTTCCGTCCGCCCTTACGAGCAGTACTTC. The chain employs TRBV7-9 and TRBJ2-7; no clear D. The ends were cut back, 3 bases at V and 4 bases at J, with 13 bases in the middle. Germline V gene data show CDR1 as SEHNR and CDR2 as FQNEAQ (reference sequence). The CDR3 sequence is 14 residues long.

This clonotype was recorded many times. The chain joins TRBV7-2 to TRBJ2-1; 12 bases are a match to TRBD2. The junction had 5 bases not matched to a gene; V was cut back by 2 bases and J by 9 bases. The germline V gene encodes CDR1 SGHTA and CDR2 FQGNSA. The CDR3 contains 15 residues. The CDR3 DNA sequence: TGTGCCAGCAGCTTAAGACTAGCGGGAGAAACTGAGCAGTTCTTC. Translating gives CASSLRLAGETEQFF.

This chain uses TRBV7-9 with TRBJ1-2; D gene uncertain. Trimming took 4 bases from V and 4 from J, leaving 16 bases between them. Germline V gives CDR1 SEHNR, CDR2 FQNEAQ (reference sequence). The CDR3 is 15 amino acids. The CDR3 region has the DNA TGTGCCAGCAGCTCCGCTCTCGGTCCGGGCTATGGCTACACCTTC. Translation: CASSSALGPGYGYTF.

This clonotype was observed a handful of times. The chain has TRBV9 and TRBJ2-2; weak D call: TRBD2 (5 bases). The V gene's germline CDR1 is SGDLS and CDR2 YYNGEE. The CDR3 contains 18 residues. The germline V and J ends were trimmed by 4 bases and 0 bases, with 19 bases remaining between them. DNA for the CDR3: TGTGCCAGCAGCACGAGCCCCGGTGGGAGCCCGAACACCGGGGAGCTGTTTTTT. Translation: CASSTSPGGSPNTGELFF.

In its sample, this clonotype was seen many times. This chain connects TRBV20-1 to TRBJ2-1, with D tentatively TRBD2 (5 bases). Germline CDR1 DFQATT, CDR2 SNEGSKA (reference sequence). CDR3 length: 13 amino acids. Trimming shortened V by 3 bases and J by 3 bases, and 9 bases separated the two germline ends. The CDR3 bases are TGCAGTGCTAGTGACCGGGACTACAATGAGCAGTTCTTC. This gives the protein CSASDRDYNEQFF.

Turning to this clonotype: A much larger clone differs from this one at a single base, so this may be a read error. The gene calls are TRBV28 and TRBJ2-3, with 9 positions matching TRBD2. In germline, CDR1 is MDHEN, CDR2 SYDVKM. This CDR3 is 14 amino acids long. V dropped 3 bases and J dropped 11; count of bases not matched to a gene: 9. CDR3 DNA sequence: TGTGCCAGCAGTTTGGTAGCGGGAGAAAATATGCAGTATTTT. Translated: CASSLVAGENMQYF. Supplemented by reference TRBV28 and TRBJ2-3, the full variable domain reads DVKVTQSSRYLVKRTGEKVFLECVQDMDHENMFWYRQDPGLGLRLIYFSYDVKMKEKGDIPEGYSVSREKKERFSLILESASTNQTSMYLCASSLVAGENMQYFGPGTRLTVL.

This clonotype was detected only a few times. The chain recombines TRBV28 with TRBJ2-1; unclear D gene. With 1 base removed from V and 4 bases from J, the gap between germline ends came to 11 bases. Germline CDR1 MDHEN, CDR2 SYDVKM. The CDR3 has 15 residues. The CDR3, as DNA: TGTGCCAGCAGTTTATTCGGCCTCAAATACAATGAGCAGTTCTTC. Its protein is CASSLFGLKYNEQFF.

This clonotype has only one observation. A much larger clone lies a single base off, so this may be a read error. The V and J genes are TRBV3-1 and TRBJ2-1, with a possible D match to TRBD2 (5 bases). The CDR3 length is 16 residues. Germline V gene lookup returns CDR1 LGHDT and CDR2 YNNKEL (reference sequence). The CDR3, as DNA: TGTGCCAGCAGCCAAGCCAGCGGCGGCTCCTCCAATGAGCAGTTCTTC. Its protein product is CASSQASGGSSNEQFF.

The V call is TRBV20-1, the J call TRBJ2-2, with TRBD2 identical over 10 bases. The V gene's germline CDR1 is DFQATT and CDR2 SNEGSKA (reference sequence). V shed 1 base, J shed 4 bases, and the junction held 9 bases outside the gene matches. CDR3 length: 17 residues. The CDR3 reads CSARGSQGLASTGELFF. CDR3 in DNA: TGCAGTGCTAGAGGTTCCCAGGGACTAGCGTCCACCGGGGAGCTGTTTTTT.